This T cell receptor beta chain was retrieved from a study of sequential checkpoint blockade in melanoma. The germline V gene encodes CDR1 LNHDA and CDR2 SQIVND (reference sequence). Deletions cut 2 bases from V and 2 bases from J, with 7 bases between. The CDR3 sequence is 13 residues long. As to treatment: randomized to nivolumab then ipilimumab (arm A) or the reverse (arm B). Profiling relied on immunoSEQ multiplex PCR, and the TCRdb table lists in-frame clones only, not all of them. The table records around 20,000 clones, 75% to 90% of them present only once. The J gene is TRBJ2-7, the V gene TRBV19; D is unclear. This clonotype was obtained from a human donor with melanoma. The sample in question was CD8+ T cells sorted from blood (inferred from file names), obtained from a patient given nivolumab and ipilimumab in sequence. CDR3 DNA: TGTGCCAGTAGTATACGTTCTCCCTACGAGCAGTACTTC. This encodes CASSIRSPYEQYF.